This T cell receptor beta chain was recovered during a study of T cell repertoires in cytomegalovirus infection. Study information: The study used recently identified HLA-C-restricted and well-studied HLA-B-restricted CMV epitopes. CMV infection and matching HLA type were both indicated by public TCR beta signatures.

This CDR3 region has 15 residues. J gave up 1 base and V 4 bases, and 5 bases lay outside the gene matches. Germline V gene sequence: CDR1 LNHDA, CDR2 SQIVND (reference sequence). On this clonotype: Its antigen is currently unknown.

TCRdb independently ran MiXCR on the reads; one entry per CDR3 protein. This table has some 900,000 distinct CDR3 sequences, approximately 30% appearing once. Whole-study results and caveats: The study found HLA-C-restricted CMV-specific TCR beta clonotypes dominating the ex vivo response.

The rearrangement links TRBV19 to TRBJ1-1; 8 nucleotides align to TRBD1. The source was cultured CD8+ T cells from PBMCs, collected from culture after CMV antigen stimulation. The TCR originated in a human donor in good health (CMV status not recorded). Some clones in this sample may be carry-over from other donors' samples. CDR3 in DNA: TGTGCCAGTAGTACCGTTGGACAGGGGAACACTGAAGCTTTCTTT. Amino acid sequence: CASSTVGQGNTEAFF.